This TCR beta chain was retrieved from a study of cytomegalovirus exposure and HLA in healthy donors. Regarding the study as a whole: Likely technical artifact: a cluster of highly shared sequence variants.

Both 60 Vbeta primers and 13 Jbeta primers went into the PCR. TCRdb's table, derived via immunoSEQ multiplex PCR, lists solely in-frame clones and lacks some. The repertoire table contains roughly 200,000 clones. Details on this clone: Its antigen is undetermined.

CDR3 length equals 17 residues. V dropped 4 bases and J dropped 4; count of bases not matched to a gene: 4. Germline V gene sequence: CDR1 SGHRS, CDR2 YFSETQ. The V call is TRBV5-1, the J call TRBJ2-2; 16 bases agree with TRBD2. Material for sequencing was PBMCs. The receptor comes from a girl aged 2 to 10 in good health and CMV-seropositive. The CDR3 nucleotides are TGCGCCAGCAGCCCAGGGACTAGCGGGAGGGCCACCGGGGAGCTGTTTTTT. This encodes CASSPGTSGRATGELFF.